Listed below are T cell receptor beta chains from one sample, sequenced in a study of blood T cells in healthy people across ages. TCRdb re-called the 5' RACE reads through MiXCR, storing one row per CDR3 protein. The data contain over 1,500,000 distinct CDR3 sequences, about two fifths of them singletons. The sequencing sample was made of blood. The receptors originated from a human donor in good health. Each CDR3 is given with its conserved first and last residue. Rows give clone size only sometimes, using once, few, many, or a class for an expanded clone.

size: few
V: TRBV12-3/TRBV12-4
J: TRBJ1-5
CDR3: CASSRSENQPQHF

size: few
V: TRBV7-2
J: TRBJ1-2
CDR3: CASSFRQESYGYTF

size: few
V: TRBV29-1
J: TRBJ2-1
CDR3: CSVQSGTPSYNEQFF

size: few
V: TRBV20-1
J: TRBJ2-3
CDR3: CSAQQETTDTQYF

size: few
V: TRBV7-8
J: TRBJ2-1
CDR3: CASSPPTASPYNEQFF

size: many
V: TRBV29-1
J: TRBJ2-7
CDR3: CSVEGRSKQYF

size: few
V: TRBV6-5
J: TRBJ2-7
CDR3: CASSYSGSRTTYEQYF

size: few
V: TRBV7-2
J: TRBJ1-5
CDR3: CASSLVNKPQHF

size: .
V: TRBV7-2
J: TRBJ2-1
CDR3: CASTLTGGLVEQFF

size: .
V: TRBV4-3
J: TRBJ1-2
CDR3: CASSQDAPEGQAGYTF

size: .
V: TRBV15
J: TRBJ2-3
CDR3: CATSRDVAATTQYF

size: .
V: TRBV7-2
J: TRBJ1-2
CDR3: CASSPLGASYGYTF

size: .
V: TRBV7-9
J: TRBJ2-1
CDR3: CASSEGPAGVNEQFF

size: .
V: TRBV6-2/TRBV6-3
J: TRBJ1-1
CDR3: CASSQTSMNTEAFF

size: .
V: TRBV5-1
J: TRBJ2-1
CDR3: CASSYQGDEQFF

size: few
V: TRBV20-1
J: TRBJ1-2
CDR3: CSAVGGREGYTF

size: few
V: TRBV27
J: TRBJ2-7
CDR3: CASSFRHPDEQYF

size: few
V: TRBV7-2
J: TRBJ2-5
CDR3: CANAKTGGQRETQYF

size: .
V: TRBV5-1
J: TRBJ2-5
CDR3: CASSLKVGGPYQETQYF

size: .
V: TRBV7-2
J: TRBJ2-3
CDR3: CASSLDPSRTDTQYF

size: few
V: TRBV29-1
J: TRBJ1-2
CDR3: CSVRITPSNYGYTF

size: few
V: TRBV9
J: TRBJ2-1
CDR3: CASSVDGGLYNGQFF

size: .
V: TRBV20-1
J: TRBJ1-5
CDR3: CSARRTGNQPQHF

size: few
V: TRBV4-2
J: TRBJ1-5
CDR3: CASSRGSDSNQPQHF

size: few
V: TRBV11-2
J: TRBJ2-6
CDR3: CASSLGGSNVLTF

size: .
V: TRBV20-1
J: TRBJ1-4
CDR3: CSARGVAGRLFF

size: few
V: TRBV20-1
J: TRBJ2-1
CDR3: CSARVSRFGTNPYNEQFF

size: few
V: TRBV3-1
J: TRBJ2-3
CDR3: CASSQLGPGPSTQYF

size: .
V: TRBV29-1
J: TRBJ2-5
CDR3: CSVSPGRAQETQYF

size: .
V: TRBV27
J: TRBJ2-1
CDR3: CASSLDKGLYGEQFF

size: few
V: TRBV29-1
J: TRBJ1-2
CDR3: CSVEDRFSNYGYTF

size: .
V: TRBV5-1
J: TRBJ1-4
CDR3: CASSLDWSAYEKLFF

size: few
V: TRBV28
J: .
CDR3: CASSSPVPSGGDEQYF

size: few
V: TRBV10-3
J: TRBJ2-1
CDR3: CAISEVGDGYNEQFF

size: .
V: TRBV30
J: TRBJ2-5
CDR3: CAWSAGLKETQYF

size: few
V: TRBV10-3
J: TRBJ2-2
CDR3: CAIREDSSGELFF

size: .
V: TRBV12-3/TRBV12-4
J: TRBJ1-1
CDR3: CASSLGEDDTEAFF

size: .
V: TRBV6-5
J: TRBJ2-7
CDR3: CASSPVSVFFYEQYF

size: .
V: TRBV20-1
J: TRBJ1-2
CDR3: CSARALWQGAVGYTF

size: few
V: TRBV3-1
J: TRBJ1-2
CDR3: CASSQERGGHYGYTF

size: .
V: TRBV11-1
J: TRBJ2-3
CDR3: CASSSTTFRGTDTQYF